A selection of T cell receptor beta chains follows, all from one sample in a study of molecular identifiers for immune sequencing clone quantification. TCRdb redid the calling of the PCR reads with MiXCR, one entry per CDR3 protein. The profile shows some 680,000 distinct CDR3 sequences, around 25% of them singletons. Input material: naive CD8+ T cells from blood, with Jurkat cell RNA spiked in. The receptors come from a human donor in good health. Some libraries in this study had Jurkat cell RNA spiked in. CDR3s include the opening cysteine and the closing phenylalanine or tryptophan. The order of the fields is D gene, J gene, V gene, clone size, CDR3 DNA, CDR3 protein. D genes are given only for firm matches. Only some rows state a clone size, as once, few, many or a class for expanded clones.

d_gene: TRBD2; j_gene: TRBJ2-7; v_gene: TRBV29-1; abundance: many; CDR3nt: TGCAGCGTTGATCCAGCGGGAGTGGGCGAGCAGTACTTC; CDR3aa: CSVDPAGVGEQYF
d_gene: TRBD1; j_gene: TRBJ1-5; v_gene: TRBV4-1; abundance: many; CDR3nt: TGCGCCAGCAGCCAAGAAAAGACAGGGTGGCAGCCCCAGCATTTT; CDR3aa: CASSQEKTGWQPQHF
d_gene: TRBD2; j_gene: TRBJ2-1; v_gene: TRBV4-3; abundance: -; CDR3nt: TGCGCCAGCCGCCAAGAGCGTCTAGCGGGGAATGAGCAGTTCTTC; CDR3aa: CASRQERLAGNEQFF
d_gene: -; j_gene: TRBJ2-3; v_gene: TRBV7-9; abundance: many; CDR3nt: TGTGCCAGCAGTATGGACTGGGGGGACCGCGATACGCAGTATTTT; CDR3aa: CASSMDWGDRDTQYF
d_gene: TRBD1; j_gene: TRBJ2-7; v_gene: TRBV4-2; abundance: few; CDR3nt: TGTGCCAGCAGCCAAGAGCCAGGACAGGGCAACTACGAGCAGTACTTC; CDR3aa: CASSQEPGQGNYEQYF
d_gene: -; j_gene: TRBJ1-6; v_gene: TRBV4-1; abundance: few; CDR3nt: TGCGCCAGCAGCCGGGCGGGGAATAATTCACCCCTCCACTTT; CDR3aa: CASSRAGNNSPLHF
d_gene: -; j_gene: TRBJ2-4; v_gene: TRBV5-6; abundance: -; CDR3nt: TGTGCCAGCAGCCAGGACGGGTTGGCGGACATTCAGTACTTC; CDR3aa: CASSQDGLADIQYF
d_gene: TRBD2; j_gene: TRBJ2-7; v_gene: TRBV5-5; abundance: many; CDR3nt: TGTGCCAGCAGCTTGTGGGCTAGCGGCTTGGACGAGCAGTACTTC; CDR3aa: CASSLWASGLDEQYF
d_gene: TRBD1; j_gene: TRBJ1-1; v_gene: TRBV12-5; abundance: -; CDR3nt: TGTGCTAGTGGTTTGGTACTGTCGACAGGGGGAACAACCACTGAAGCTTTCTTT; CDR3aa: CASGLVLSTGGTTTEAFF
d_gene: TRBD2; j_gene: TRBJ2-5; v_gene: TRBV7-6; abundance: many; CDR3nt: TGTGCCAGCAGCTTAACCCTAGCGGGAGGGCAAGAGACCCAGTACTTC; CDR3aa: CASSLTLAGGQETQYF
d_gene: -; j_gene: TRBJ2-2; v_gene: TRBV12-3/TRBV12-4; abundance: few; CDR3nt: TGTGCCAGCAGTTTAGATCAGACCGGGGAGCTGTTTTTT; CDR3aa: CASSLDQTGELFF
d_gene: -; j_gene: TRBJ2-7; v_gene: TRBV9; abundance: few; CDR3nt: TGTGCCAGCAGCGTAGGTACGGGTTGGTACGAGCAGTACTTC; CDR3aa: CASSVGTGWYEQYF
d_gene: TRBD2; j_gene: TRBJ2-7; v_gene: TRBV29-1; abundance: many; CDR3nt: TGCAGCGTTGTAGCGGGAGGGCGCTACGAGCAGTACTTC; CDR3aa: CSVVAGGRYEQYF
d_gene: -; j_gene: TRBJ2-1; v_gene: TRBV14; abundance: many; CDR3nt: TGTGCCAGCAGCCAAGGCTCGCCCGGTGAGCAGTTCTTC; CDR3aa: CASSQGSPGEQFF
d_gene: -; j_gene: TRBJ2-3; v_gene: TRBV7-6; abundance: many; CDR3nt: TGTGCCAGCAGCCCGTACGGCGGGAGCACAGATACGCAGTATTTT; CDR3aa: CASSPYGGSTDTQYF
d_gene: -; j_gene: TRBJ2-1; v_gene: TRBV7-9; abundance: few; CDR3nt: TGTGCCAGCAGCTCCAACCCAGAGACTAGAACTTACAATGAGCAGTTCTTC; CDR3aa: CASSSNPETRTYNEQFF
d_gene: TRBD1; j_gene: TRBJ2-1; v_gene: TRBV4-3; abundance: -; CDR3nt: TGCGCCAGCAGCCACCAGACAGGGGGCGCGGACAATAAGCAGTTCTTC; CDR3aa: CASSHQTGGADNKQFF
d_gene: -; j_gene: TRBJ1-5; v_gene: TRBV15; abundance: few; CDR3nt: TGTGCCACCACTGGCGAGCCAAATGGCAATCAGCCCCAGCATTTT; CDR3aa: CATTGEPNGNQPQHF
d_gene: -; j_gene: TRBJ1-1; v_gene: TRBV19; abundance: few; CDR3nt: TGTGCCAGTAGTTGGGGGACTGTAACTGAAGCTTTCTTT; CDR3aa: CASSWGTVTEAFF
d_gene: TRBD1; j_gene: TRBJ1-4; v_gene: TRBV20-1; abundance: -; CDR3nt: TGCAGTGCTAGAGGAGCCCAGCGGGACAGGTTATATGAAAAACTGTTTTTT; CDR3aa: CSARGAQRDRLYEKLFF
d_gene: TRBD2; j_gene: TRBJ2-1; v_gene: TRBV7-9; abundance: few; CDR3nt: TGTGCCAGCAGCTTAGGGGGGACTAGTTATGATGAGCAGTTCTTC; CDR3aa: CASSLGGTSYDEQFF
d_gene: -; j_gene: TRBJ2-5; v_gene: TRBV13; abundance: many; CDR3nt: TGTGCCAGCAGCTTAGGCCTCGGCAGCCAAGAGACCCAGTACTTC; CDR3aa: CASSLGLGSQETQYF
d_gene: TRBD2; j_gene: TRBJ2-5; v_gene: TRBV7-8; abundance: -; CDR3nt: TGTGCCAGCAGCTTAGAAGGACTAGCGGGGCTCCAAGAGACCCAGTACTTC; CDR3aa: CASSLEGLAGLQETQYF
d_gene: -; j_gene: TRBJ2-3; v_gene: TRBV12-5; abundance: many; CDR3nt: TGTGCTAGTGGTCCAGGGCTTACGGGGGGCCGTACAGATACGCAGTATTTT; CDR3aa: CASGPGLTGGRTDTQYF
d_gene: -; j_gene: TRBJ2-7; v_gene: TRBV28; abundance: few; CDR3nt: TGTGCCAGCAGGCCCGTGGGATTCTACGAGCAGTACTTC; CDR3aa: CASRPVGFYEQYF
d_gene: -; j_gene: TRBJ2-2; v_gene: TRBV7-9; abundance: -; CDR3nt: TGTGCCAGCAGCGGACCGGACAGGGAGCTGTTTTTT; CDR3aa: CASSGPDRELFF
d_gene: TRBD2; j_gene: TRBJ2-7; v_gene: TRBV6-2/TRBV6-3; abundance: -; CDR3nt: TGTGCCAGCAGTTATCTGACGGTAGCGGGGTCGTCCTACGAGCAGTACTTC; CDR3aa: CASSYLTVAGSSYEQYF
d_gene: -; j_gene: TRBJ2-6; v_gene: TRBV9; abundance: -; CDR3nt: TGTGCCAGCAGTACAGGCGACTCTGGGGCCGACGTCCTGACTTTC; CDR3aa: CASSTGDSGADVLTF
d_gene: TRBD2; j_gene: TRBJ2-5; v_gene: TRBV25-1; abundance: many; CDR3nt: TGTGCCAGCAGTGAATATCTGGTCGCGGGCGGGGGAAACCAAGAGACCCAGTACTTC; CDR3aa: CASSEYLVAGGGNQETQYF
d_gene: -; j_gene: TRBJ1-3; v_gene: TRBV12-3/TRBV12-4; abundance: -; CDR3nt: TGTGCCAGCAGTCCCCCCTCGGACACCATATATTTT; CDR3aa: CASSPPSDTIYF
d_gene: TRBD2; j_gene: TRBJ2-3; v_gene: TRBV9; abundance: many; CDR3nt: TGTGCCAGCAGCGAAGCGGGGGATAGCGCAGATACGCAGTATTTT; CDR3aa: CASSEAGDSADTQYF
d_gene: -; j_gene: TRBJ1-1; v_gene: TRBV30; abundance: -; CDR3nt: TGTGCCTGTGAGACAGTGAACACTGAAGCTTTCTTT; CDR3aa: CACETVNTEAFF
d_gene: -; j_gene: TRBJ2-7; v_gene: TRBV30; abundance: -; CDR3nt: TGTGCCTGGAGGGGGCTGGACAACTACGAGCAGTACTTC; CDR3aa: CAWRGLDNYEQYF
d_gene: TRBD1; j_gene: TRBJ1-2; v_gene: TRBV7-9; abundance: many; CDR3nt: TGTGCCAGCATCTCACTAAACGGGACAGGGGGCCGCTACACCTTC; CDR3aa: CASISLNGTGGRYTF
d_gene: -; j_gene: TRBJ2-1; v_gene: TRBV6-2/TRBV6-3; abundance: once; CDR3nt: TGTGCCAGCAGAAACCCTTGGGCTAGTCATTTGGATGAGCAGTTCTTC; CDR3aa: CASRNPWASHLDEQFF
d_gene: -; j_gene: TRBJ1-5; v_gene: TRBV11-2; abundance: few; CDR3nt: TGTGCCAGCAGCCCAGGAGACAGGTTAGAGGGCCAGCCCCAGCATTTT; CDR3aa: CASSPGDRLEGQPQHF
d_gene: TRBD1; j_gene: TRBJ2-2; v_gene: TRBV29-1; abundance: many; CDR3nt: TGCAGCGCGTGGACAGGGAACACCGGGGAGCTGTTTTTT; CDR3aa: CSAWTGNTGELFF
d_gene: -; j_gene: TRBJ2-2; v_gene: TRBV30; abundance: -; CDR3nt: TGTGCCTGGAGTGTTTTAGCCGGGGAGCTGCTTTTT; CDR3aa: CAWSVLAGELLF
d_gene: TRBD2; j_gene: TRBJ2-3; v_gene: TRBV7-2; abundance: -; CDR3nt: TGTGCCCGCCGCCAAGGACTAGCGGGGGGCGGCCCCGCTACGCCGTATTTT; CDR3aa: CARRQGLAGGGPATPYF
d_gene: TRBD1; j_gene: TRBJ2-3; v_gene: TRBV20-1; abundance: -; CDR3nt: TGCAGTGCTAGAGCCCTGAACAGGGGAGATACGCAGTATTTT; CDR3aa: CSARALNRGDTQYF
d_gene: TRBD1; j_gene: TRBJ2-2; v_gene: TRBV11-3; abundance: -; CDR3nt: TGTGCCAGCAGCTTAGCGACAGGGACGACCGGGGAGCTGTTTTTT; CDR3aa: CASSLATGTTGELFF
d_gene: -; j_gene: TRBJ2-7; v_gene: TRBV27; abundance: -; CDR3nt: TGTGCCAGCAGTTTGAAGGGGAACTCCTACGAGCAGTACTTC; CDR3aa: CASSLKGNSYEQYF
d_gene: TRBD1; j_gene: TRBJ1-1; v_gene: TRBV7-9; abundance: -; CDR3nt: TGTGCCAGCAGCTCACGGACAGGGGGCAATTGGATGAACACTGAAGCTTTCTTT; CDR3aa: CASSSRTGGNWMNTEAFF
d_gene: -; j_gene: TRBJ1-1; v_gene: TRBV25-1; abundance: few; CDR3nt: TGTGCCGGCAGTGAATTTGCGGGCGGTGAAGCTTTCTTT; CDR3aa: CAGSEFAGGEAFF
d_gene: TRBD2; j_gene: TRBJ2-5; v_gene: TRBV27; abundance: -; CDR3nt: TGTGCCAGCAGTTCTCCCGGGACTAGCGGGGTGGAGACCCAGTACTTC; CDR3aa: CASSSPGTSGVETQYF
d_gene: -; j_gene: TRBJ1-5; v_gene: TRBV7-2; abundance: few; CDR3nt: TGTGCCAGCAGCTTACACGGGTATAGCAATCAGTCCCAGCATTTT; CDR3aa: CASSLHGYSNQSQHF
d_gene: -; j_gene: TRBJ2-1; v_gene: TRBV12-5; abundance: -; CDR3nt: TGTGCTAGTGGCATAAATGCACAGGGAAGCTCCTACAATGAGCGGTTCTTC; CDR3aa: CASGINAQGSSYNERFF
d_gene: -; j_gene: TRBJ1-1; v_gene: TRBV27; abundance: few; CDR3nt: TGTGCCAGTAGGTACCTACGAGAGGCTTTCTTT; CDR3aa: CASRYLREAFF
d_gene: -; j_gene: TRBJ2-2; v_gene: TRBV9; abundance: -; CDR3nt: TGTGCCAGCAGCGTTAATGGGGGGGCGGGCACCGGGGAGCTGTTTTTT; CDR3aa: CASSVNGGAGTGELFF
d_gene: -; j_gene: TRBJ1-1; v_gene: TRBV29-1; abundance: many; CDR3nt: TGCAGCGTTGATGTGCGGGACATGAACACTGAAGCTTTCTTT; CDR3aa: CSVDVRDMNTEAFF
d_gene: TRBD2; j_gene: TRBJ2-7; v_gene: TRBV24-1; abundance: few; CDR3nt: TGTGCCACCAGTGACGGGAGGGGGTACGAGCAGTACTTC; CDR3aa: CATSDGRGYEQYF
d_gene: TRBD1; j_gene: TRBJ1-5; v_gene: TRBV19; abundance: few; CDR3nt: TGTGCCAGTAGTATGCTACAGGGGGCATCCGAGCAGCCCCAGCATTTT; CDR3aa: CASSMLQGASEQPQHF
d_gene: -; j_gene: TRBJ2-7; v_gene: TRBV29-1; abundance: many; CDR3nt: TGCAGCGTTGACCCGGGAGATACCGACGAGCAGTACTTC; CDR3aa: CSVDPGDTDEQYF
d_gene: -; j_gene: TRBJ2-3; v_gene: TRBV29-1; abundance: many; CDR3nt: TGCAGCGTTGAAGAGGTTTCTCAGGGGTGGGGATTCACAGATACGCAGTATTTT; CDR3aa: CSVEEVSQGWGFTDTQYF